This T cell receptor (beta chain) was obtained from a study of shared clonotypes between healthy human individuals. Study-wide results and limits: The small donor group covered limited genetic and exposure diversity. Some clonotypes were shared by all four sorted-subset donors, while others were not shared. The non-shared ones had lower generation probabilities than the shared ones. Clonotype sharing among donors was thought likely to change with sequencing depth.

Concerning this clone: Its antigen is unidentified.

The CDR3 is 12 residues long. Germline values: CDR1 GTSNPN, CDR2 SVGIG (reference sequence). V dropped 7 bases and J dropped 4 bases, with 11 bases sitting between them. TCRdb keeps only in-frame clones here, not all; method: immunoSEQ multiplex PCR. The sample has about 2.4 million clones; under 95% are singletons. All the donors were Caucasian adults who lived in Nashville, Tennessee. The rearrangement links TRBV30 to TRBJ2-1, with TRBD2 as a possible D gene (5 bases). The source of this sequence is a man aged 18 to 29 in good health. Some clones in this sample may be carry-over from other donors' samples. The sample was naive CD4+ T cells from PBMCs. Sample subset: CD45RA+ positively selected. The CDR3 DNA reads as TGTGCCTTGGACTCCACTTACAATGAGCAGTTCTTC. Protein: CALDSTYNEQFF. Drawing the rest from reference TRBV30 and TRBJ2-1, the complete variable domain is SQTIHQWPATLVQPVGSPLSLECTVEGTSNPNLYWYRQAAGRGLQLLFYSVGIGQISSEVPQNLSASRPQDRQFILSSKKLLLSDSGFYLCALDSTYNEQFFGPGTRLTVL.